What follows are 4 T cell receptor beta chains derived from one specimen sequenced in a study of radiotherapy plus CTLA-4 blockade in lung cancer. Sequencing was performed with immunoSEQ multiplex PCR; in TCRdb, only in-frame clones are kept and a portion is missing. The table includes 90,000 to 100,000 clones, 65% to 75% detected once. The specimen was peripheral blood, collected from a patient treated with radiotherapy plus ipilimumab. These receptors were obtained from a human donor with non-small cell lung cancer who had a partial response to radiotherapy plus ipilimumab. Some clones in this sample may be carry-over from other donors' samples.

This chain links TRBV9 with TRBJ2-7, with 8 nucleotides matching TRBD1. The CDR3 is made up of 14 amino acids. Trimming at V came to 0 bases and at J to 3 bases, leaving 2 bases not matched to a gene. The germline gives CDR1 SGDLS, CDR2 YYNGEE. The CDR3 DNA reads TGTGCCAGCAGCGTAGCCACAGGGGGCTACGAGCAGTACTTC. Protein sequence: CASSVATGGYEQYF.

V is TRBV11-2 and J is TRBJ1-5; no firm D call. This CDR3 is 14 amino acids long. The germline V and J ends were trimmed by 0 bases and 6 bases, with 9 bases remaining between them. Per germline, CDR1 SGHAT and CDR2 FQNNGV. The CDR3 DNA reads TGTGCCAGCAGCTTAGACCAGGAGGCTCAGCCCCAGCATTTT. It encodes CASSLDQEAQPQHF.

This clone has just a few counts. The chain recombines TRBV14 with TRBJ1-1; 7 bases fit TRBD1. Germline CDR1 SGHDN, CDR2 FVKESK. The V segment lost 1 base and the J segment 5 bases; nucleotides outside the gene matches: 7. This CDR3 region has 15 residues. In DNA form, the CDR3 reads TGTGCCAGCAGCCAAGGACAGGGTGCTTGGACTGAAGCTTTCTTT. This gives the protein CASSQGQGAWTEAFF.

The rearrangement links TRBV5-1 to TRBJ1-2; TRBD1 is a possible D gene (6 bases). V was clipped by 4 bases and J by 8 bases, with 15 bases between them. This CDR3 is 13 amino acids long. Germline CDR1 and CDR2: SGHRS and YFSETQ. The CDR3 DNA reads TGCGCCAGCAGCCTAGGAGCGGGGGGCGGCTACACCTTC. Protein: CASSLGAGGGYTF.